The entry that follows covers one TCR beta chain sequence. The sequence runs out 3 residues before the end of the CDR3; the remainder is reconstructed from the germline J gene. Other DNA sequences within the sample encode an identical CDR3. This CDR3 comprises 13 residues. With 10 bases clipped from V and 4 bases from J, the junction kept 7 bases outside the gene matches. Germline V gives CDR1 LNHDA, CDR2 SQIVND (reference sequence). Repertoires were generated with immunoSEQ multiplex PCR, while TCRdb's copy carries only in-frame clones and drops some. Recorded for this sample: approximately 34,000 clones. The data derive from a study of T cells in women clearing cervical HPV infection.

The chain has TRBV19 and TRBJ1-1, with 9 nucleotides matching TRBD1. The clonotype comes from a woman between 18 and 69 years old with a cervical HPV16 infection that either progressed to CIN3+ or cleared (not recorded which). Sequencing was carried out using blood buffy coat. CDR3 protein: CATADRGGTEAFF. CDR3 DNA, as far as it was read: TGTGCCACCGCGGACAGGGGAGGCACTGAA.